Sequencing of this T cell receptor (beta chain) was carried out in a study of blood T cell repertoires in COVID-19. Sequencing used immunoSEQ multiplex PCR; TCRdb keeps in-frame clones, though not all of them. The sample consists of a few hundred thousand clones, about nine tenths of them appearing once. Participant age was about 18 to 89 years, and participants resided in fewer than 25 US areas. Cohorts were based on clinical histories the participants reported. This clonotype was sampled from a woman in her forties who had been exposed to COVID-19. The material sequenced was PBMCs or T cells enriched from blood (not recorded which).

CDR3 sequence reads: CASSYFGQGDNEQFF. CDR3 sequence (DNA): TGTGCCAGCAGTTACTTCGGACAGGGAGACAATGAGCAGTTCTTC. The V gene is TRBV6-5, the J gene TRBJ2-1; TRBD1 matches 8 bases. The J segment lost 5 bases and the V segment lost 1 base, leaving 4 bases of the junction unmatched. CDR1 MNHEY and CDR2 SVGAGI come from the germline V gene. This CDR3 region has 15 residues.